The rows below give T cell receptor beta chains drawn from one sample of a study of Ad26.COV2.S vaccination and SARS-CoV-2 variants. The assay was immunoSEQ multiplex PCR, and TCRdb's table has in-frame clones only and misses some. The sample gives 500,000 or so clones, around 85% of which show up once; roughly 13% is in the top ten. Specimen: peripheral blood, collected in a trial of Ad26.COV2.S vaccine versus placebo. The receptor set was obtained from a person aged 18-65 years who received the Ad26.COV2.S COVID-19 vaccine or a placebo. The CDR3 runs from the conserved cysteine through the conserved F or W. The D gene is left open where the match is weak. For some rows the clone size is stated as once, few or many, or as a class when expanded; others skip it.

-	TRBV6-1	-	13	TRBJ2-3	TGTGCCAGCAGTGAAGCTTGGTTGGATACGCAGTATTTT	CASSEAWLDTQYF
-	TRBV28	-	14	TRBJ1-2	TGTGCCAGCAGTTTACCCCACAGGACCTATGGCTACACCTTC	CASSLPHRTYGYTF
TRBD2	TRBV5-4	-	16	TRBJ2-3	TGTGCCAGCAGGCGGGGGGGGACTAGCGGTACAGATACGCAGTATTTT	CASRRGGTSGTDTQYF
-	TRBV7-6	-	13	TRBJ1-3	TGTGCCAGCAGCCTCGCCGCTGGAAACACCATATATTTT	CASSLAAGNTIYF
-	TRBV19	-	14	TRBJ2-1	TGTGCCAGTAGTATAGATCGACTATACAATGAGCAGTTCTTC	CASSIDRLYNEQFF
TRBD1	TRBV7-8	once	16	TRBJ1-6	TGTGCCAGCAGCTTATCCACAGGGGGACGAAATTCACCCCTCCACTTT	CASSLSTGGRNSPLHF
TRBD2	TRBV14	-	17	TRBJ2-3	TGTGCCAGCAGCCGGCTTGGGGCGGGGGTCCACACAGATACGCAGTATTTT	CASSRLGAGVHTDTQYF
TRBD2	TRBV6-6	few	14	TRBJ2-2	TGTGCCAGCAGGGGACTAGCGGGAGCCGGGGAGCTGTTTTTT	CASRGLAGAGELFF
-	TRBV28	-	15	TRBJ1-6	TGTGCCAGCAGTCCCCGACTGGGCCAAAATTCACCCCTCCACTTT	CASSPRLGQNSPLHF
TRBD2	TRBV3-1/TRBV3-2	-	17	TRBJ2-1	TGTGCCAGCAGCCAAGTTGGGGGACGGGAGGGCCCCAATGAGCAGTTCTTC	CASSQVGGREGPNEQFF
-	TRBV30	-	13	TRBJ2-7	TGTGCCTGGAGTAGGGGACACTCCTACGAGCAGTACTTC	CAWSRGHSYEQYF
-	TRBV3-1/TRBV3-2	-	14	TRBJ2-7	TGTGCCAGCAGCCAAGATCTTTTACGGGGGAGGCCTTACTTC	CASSQDLLRGRPYF
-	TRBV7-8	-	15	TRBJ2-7	TGTGCCAGCAGCTTAGTAGGTGGGGCGTCCTACGAGCAGTACTTC	CASSLVGGASYEQYF
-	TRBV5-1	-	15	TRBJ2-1	TGCGCCAGCAGCAAAATGGAGGTCAGCGACAATGAGCAGTTCTTC	CASSKMEVSDNEQFF
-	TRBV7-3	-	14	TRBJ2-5	TGTGCCAGCAGCTTAACAGTCAGGGAAAAGACCCAGTACTTC	CASSLTVREKTQYF
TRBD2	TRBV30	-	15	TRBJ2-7	TGTGCCTGGAGTGTACTGGGGGAGGGCCAGGGCGAGCAGTACTTC	CAWSVLGEGQGEQYF
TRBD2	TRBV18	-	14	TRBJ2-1	TGTGCCAGCTCACCCCTAGCGGGAATAAATGAGCAGTTCTTC	CASSPLAGINEQFF
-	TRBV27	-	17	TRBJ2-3	TGTGCCAGCAGTAGGAGGGTCAGGGGGGCCCTCACAGATACGCAGTATTTT	CASSRRVRGALTDTQYF
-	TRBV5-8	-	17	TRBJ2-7	TGTGCCAGCAGCTTGGGCGACCTTACCCCCTACACCTACGAGCAGTACTTC	CASSLGDLTPYTYEQYF
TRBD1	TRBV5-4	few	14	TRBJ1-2	TGTGCCAGCAGCTCAAAACAGGGGAACTATGGCTACACCTTC	CASSSKQGNYGYTF
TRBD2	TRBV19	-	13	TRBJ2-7	TGTGCCAGTAGAGCTAGCGGATACTACGAGCAGTACTTC	CASRASGYYEQYF
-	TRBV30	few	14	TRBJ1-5	TGTGCCTGGAGCGCAGGGATAGGCAATCAGCCCCAGCATTTT	CAWSAGIGNQPQHF
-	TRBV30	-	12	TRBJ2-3	TGTGCCTGGACACGTAGCACAGATACGCAGTATTTT	CAWTRSTDTQYF
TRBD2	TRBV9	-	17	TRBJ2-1	TGTGCCAGCAGCGTAGACCCGGGACTAGCCTTATACAATGAGCAGTTCTTC	CASSVDPGLALYNEQFF
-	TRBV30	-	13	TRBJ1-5	TGTGCCTGGAGTGGGGGGGGCAATCAGCCCCAGCATTTT	CAWSGGGNQPQHF
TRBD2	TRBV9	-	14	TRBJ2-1	TGTGCCAGCAGCTCCGGGACTAGCGGATATGAGCAGTTCTTC	CASSSGTSGYEQFF
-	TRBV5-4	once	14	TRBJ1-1	TGTGCCAGCAGCTTGATTGGAGGAGACACTGAAGCTTTCTTT	CASSLIGGDTEAFF
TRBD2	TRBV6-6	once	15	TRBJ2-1	TGTGCCAGCAGTCCTTTTAGCGGGAGGGCCCATGAGCAGTTCTTC	CASSPFSGRAHEQFF
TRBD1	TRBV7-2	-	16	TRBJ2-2	TGTGCCAGCACCCCTACCGTTGGGCAGGGGGCCGGGGAGCTGTTTTTT	CASTPTVGQGAGELFF
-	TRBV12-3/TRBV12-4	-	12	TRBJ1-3	TGTGCCAGCAGTTTTGACGGAAACACCATATATTTT	CASSFDGNTIYF
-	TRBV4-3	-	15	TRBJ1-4	TGCGCCAGCAGCCAAGGTTCCGGGTTCGTTGAAAAACTGTTTTTT	CASSQGSGFVEKLFF
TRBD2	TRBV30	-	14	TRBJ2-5	TGTGCCTGGAGCGAGACTAGCTTAGAAGAGACCCAGTACTTC	CAWSETSLEETQYF
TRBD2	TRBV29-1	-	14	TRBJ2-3	TGCAGCGTTGAGGGAGGGCCAGGCACAGATACGCAGTATTTT	CSVEGGPGTDTQYF
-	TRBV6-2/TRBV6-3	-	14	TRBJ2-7	TGTGCCAGCAGTGTGGAGGGGAGCGGGTACGAGCAGTACTTC	CASSVEGSGYEQYF
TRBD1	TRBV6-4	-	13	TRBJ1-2	TGTGCCAGCAGTGCCGACAGGGGCTATGGCTACACCTTC	CASSADRGYGYTF
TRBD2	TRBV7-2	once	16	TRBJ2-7	TGTGCCAGCAGCTCGCCTACAGCCGGGACTAGGAACGAGCAGTACTTC	CASSSPTAGTRNEQYF
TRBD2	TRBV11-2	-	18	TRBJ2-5	TGTGCCAGCAGCTACCTTGGGGGAGGGGCCCGGGTTGAAGAGACCCAGTACTTC	CASSYLGGGARVEETQYF
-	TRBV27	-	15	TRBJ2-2	TGTGCCAGCAGTTTATTACTACAAAGCACCGGGGAGCTGTTTTTT	CASSLLLQSTGELFF
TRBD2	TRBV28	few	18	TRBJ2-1	TGTGCCAGCAGTTCTGGGGGACTAGCGGGAGTAAAGTTCGATGAGCAGTTCTTC	CASSSGGLAGVKFDEQFF
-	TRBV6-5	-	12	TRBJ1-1	TGTGCCAGCAGTTACACAGGGACTGAAGCTTTCTTT	CASSYTGTEAFF
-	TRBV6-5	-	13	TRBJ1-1	TGTGCCAGCGCTAGGAGGGGGTGGACTGAAGCTTTCTTT	CASARRGWTEAFF
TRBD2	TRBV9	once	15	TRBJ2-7	TGTGCCAGCAGCGTAGGTGGGACTAGCCTCTACGAGCAGTACTTC	CASSVGGTSLYEQYF
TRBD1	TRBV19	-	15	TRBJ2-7	TGTGCCAGTAGTGCCGGACAGGGACCTGGGTACGAGCAGTACTTC	CASSAGQGPGYEQYF
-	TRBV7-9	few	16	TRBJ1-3	TGTGCCAGCAGCTTAGCGGGCGGCGTCTCTGGAAACACCATATATTTT	CASSLAGGVSGNTIYF
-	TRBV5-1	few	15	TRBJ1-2	TGCGCCAGCAGCCCTAATTTTGGGGGGCGAGGTGGCTACACCTTC	CASSPNFGGRGGYTF
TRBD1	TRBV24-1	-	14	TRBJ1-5	TGTGCCACCAGCCATTCAGGGGGCGATCAGCCCCAGCATTTT	CATSHSGGDQPQHF
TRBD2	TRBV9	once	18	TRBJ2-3	TGTGCCAGCAGCGTAGGCTCTCAGGGACTAGCGGGAGCAGATACGCAGTATTTT	CASSVGSQGLAGADTQYF
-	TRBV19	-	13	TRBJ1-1	TGTGCCAGTAGTATTAGTGGGGACACTGAAGCTTTCTTT	CASSISGDTEAFF
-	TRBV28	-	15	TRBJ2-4	TGTGCCAGCAGTTTACCCGACGCCAGGGGAGGCATTCAGTACTTC	CASSLPDARGGIQYF
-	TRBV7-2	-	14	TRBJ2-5	TGTGCCAGCAGCCCTCCGGGACACCAAGAGACCCAGTACTTC	CASSPPGHQETQYF
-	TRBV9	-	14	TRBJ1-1	TGTGCCAGCAGCGCCGTACCCGGGTACAGTGAAGCTTTCTTT	CASSAVPGYSEAFF
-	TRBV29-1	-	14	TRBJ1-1	TGCAGCGTGATGGGGGGAGGGATGAACACTGAAGCTTTCTTT	CSVMGGGMNTEAFF
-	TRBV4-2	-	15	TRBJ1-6	TGTGCCAGCAGCCAAGGGCCCGGGGCTAATTCACCCCTCCACTTT	CASSQGPGANSPLHF
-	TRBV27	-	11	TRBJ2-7	TGTGCCAGCAGAGAAGCCTACGAGCAGTACTTC	CASREAYEQYF
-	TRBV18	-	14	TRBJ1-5	TGTGCCAGCTCACAGGGAGGTGGCAATCAGCCCCAGCATTTT	CASSQGGGNQPQHF
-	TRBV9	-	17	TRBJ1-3	TGTGCCAGCAGCGTAGCGGGGGCTACTTACTCTGGAAACACCATATATTTT	CASSVAGATYSGNTIYF
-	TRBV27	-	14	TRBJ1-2	TGTGCCAGCAGTTTACTCCAGGGCACGAATGGCTACACCTTC	CASSLLQGTNGYTF
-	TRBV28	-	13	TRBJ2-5	TGTGCCACTCTCGGGGGCTGGCAAGAGACCCAGTACTTC	CATLGGWQETQYF
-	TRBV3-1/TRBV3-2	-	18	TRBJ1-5	TGTGCCAGCAGCCAAGGCAGGGCTGGAGGGGGGGGCAATCAGCCCCAGCATTTT	CASSQGRAGGGGNQPQHF